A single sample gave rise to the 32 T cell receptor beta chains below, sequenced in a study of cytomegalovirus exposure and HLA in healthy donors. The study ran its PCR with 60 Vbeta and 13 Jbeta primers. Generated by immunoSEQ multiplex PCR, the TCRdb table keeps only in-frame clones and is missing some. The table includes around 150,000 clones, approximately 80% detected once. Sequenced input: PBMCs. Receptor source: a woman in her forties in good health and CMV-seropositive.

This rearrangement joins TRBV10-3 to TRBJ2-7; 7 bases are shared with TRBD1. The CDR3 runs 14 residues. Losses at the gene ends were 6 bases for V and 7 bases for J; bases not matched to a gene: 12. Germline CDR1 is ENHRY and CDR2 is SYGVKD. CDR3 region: CAIRVRGGAREQYF. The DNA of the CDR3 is TGTGCCATCAGGGTAAGAGGGGGCGCACGGGAGCAGTACTTC.

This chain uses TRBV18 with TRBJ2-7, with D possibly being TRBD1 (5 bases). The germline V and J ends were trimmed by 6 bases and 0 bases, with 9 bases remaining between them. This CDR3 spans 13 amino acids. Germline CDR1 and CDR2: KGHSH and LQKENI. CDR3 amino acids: CASSPTASYEQYF. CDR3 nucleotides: TGTGCCAGCTCTCCGACAGCCTCCTACGAGCAGTACTTC.

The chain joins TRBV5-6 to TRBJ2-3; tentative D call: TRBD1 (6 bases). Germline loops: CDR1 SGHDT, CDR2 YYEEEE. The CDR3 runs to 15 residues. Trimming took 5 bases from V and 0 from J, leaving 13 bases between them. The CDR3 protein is CASRATGVSTDTQYF. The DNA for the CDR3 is TGTGCCAGCAGAGCGACAGGAGTTAGCACAGATACGCAGTATTTT.

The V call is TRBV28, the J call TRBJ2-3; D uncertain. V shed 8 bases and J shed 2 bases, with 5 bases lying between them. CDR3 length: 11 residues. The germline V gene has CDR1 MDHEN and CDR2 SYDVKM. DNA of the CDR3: TGTGCCAGCCAATCCACAGATACGCAGTATTTT. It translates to CASQSTDTQYF.

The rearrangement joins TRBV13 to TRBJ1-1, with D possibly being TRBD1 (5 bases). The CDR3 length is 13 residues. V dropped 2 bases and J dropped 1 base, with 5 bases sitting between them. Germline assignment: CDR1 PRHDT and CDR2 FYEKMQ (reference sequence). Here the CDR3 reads CASSLTGNTEAFF. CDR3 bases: TGTGCCAGCAGCTTAACAGGGAACACTGAAGCTTTCTTT.

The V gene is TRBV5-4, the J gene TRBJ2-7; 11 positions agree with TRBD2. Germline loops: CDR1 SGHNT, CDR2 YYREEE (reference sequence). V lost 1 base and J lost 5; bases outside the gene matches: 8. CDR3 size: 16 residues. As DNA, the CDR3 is TGTGCCAGCAGCTTGCTATTAGCGGGAGGGCCAGACGAGCAGTACTTC. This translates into CASSLLLAGGPDEQYF.

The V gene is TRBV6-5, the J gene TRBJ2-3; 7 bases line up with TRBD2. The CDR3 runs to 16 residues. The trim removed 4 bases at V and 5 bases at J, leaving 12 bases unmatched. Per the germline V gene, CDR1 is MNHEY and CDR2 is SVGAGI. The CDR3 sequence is CASSLGGGGMGDTQYF. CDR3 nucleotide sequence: TGTGCCAGCAGTTTAGGTGGGGGGGGGATGGGAGATACGCAGTATTTT.

The CDR3 sequence is CASSFRSGGSQTTDTQYF. CDR3 nucleotide sequence: TGTGCCAGCAGCTTCAGATCGGGGGGTTCCCAAACCACAGATACGCAGTATTTT. J is TRBJ2-3 and V is TRBV7-2, with 7 bases fitting TRBD2. V lost 3 bases and J lost 2; bases outside the gene matches: 14. The CDR3 spans 18 residues. Germline V CDR1 and CDR2: SGHTA, FQGNSA. The whole variable domain, remainder taken from reference TRBV7-2 and TRBJ2-3, is GAGVSQSPSNKVTEKGKDVELRCDPISGHTALYWYRQSLGQGLEFLIYFQGNSAPDKSGLPSDRFSAERTGGSVSTLTIQRTQQEDSAVYLCASSFRSGGSQTTDTQYFGPGTRLTVL.

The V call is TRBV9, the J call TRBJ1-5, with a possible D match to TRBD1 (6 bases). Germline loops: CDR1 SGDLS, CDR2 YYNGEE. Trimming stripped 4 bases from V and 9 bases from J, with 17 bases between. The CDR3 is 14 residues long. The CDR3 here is CASSPRTVRTPQHF. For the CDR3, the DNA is TGTGCCAGCAGCCCAAGGACAGTCCGGACGCCCCAGCATTTT.

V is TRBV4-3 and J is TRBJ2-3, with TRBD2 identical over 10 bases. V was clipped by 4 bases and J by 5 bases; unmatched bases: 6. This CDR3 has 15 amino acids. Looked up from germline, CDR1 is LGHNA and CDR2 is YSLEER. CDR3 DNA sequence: TGCGCCAGCAGCCCCTCTAGCGGGAGTAGAGATACGCAGTATTTT. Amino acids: CASSPSSGSRDTQYF.

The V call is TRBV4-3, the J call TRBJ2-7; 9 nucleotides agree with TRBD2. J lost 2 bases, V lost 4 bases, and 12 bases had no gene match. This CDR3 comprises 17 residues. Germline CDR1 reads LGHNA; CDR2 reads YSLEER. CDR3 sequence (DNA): TGCGCCAGCAGCCCCTCCGGGACTAGCATCTCCCCCTACGAGCAGTACTTC. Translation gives CASSPSGTSISPYEQYF.

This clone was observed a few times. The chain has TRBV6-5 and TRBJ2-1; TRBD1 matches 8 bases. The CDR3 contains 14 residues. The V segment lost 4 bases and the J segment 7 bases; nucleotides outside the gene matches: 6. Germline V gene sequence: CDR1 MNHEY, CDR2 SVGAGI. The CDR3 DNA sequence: TGTGCCAGCAGTTGGACAGGGTTTGATAATGAGCAGTTCTTC. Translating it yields CASSWTGFDNEQFF.

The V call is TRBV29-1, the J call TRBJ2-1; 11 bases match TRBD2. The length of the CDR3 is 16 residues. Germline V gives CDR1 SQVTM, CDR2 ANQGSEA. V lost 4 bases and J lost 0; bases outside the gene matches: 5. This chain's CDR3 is CSVVSGTSGSYNEQFF. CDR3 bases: TGCAGCGTTGTATCAGGGACTAGCGGCTCCTACAATGAGCAGTTCTTC.

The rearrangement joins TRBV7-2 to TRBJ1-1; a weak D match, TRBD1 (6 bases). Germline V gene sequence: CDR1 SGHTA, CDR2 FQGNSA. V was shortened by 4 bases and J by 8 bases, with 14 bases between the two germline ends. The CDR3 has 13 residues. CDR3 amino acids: CASSSQGGREAFF. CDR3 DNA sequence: TGTGCCAGCAGCTCACAGGGTGGGCGAGAAGCTTTCTTT.

The CDR3 DNA follows: TGTGCCAGCAGCTTGACTAGCACAGATACGCAGTATTTT. Translated: CASSLTSTDTQYF. The chain is built from TRBV5-4 and TRBJ2-3; unclear D gene. The V and J ends lost 1 base and 0 bases respectively, with 3 bases between them. Germline V gene sequence: CDR1 SGHNT, CDR2 YYREEE (reference sequence). The CDR3 extends over 13 amino acids.

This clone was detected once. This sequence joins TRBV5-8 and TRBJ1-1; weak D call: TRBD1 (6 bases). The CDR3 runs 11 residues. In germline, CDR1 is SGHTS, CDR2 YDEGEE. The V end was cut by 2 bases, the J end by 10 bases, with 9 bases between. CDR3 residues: CASSLKGGAFF. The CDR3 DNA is TGTGCCAGCAGCTTAAAAGGGGGAGCTTTCTTT.

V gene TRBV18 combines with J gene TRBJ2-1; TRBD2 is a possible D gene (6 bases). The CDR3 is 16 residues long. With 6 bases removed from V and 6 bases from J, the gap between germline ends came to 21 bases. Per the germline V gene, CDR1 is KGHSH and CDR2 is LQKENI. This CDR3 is CASSQDLASETNEQFF. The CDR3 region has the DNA TGTGCCAGCTCCCAAGATTTGGCTAGCGAGACCAATGAGCAGTTCTTC. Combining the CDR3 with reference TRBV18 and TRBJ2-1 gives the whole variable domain NAGVMQNPRHLVRRRGQEARLRCSPMKGHSHVYWYRQLPEEGLKFMVYLQKENIIDESGMPKERFSAEFPKEGPSILRIQQVVRGDSAAYFCASSQDLASETNEQFFGPGTRLTVL.

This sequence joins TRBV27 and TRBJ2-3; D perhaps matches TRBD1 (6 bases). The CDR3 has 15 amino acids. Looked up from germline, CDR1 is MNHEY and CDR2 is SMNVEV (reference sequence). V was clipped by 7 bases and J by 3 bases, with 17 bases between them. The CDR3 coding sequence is TGTGCCAGCATGACTCTACAGGGAAGGACAGATACGCAGTATTTT. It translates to CASMTLQGRTDTQYF.

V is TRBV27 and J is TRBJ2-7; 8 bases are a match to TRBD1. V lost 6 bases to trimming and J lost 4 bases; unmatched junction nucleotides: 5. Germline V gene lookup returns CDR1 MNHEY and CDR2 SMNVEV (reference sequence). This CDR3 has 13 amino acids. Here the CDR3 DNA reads TGTGCCAGCAGCCCGGGACAGGCTTACGAGCAGTACTTC. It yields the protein CASSPGQAYEQYF.

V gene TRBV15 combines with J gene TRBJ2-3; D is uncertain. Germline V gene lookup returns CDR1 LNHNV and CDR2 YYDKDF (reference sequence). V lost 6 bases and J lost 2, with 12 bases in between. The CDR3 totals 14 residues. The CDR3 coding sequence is TGTGCCACCAGTACCGCGCTCTACACAGATACGCAGTATTTT. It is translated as CATSTALYTDTQYF.

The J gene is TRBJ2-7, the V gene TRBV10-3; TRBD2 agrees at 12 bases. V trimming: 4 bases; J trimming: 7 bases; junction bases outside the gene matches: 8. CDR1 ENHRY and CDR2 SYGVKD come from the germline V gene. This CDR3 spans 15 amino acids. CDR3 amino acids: CAISGLAGASGEQYF. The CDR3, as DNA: TGTGCCATCAGTGGACTAGCGGGGGCCTCGGGGGAGCAGTACTTC.

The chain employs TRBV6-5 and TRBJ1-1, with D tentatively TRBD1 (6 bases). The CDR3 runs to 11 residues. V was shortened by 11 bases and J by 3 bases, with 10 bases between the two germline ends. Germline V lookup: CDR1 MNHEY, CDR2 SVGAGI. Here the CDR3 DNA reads TGTGCCCTCAAGGGGGACACTGAAGCTTTCTTT. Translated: CALKGDTEAFF.

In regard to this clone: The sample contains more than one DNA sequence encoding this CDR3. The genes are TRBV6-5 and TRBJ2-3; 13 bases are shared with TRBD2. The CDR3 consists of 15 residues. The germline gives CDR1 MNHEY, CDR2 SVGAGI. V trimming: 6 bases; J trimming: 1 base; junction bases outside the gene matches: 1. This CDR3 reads CASSGTSGGTDTQYF. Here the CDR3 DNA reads TGTGCCAGCAGCGGGACTAGCGGGGGCACAGATACGCAGTATTTT.

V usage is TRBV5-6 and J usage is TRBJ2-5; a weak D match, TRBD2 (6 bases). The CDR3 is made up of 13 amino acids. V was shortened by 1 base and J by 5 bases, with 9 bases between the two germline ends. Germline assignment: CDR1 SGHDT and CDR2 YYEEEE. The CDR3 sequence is CASSLREVETQYF. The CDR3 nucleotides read TGTGCCAGCAGCTTGAGGGAGGTGGAGACCCAGTACTTC.

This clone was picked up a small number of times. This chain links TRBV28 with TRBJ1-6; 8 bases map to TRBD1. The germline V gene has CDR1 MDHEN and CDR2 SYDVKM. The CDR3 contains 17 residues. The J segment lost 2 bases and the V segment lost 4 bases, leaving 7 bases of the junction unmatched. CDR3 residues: CASSSGQGLPYNSPLHF. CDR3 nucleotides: TGTGCCAGCAGTTCTGGACAGGGCTTACCCTATAATTCACCCCTCCACTTT.

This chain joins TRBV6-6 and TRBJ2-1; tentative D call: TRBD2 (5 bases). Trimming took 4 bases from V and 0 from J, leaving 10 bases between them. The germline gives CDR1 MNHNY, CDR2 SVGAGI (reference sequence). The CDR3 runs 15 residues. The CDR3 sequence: CASSWSGGSYNEQFF. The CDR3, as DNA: TGTGCCAGCAGTTGGTCAGGAGGCTCCTACAATGAGCAGTTCTTC.

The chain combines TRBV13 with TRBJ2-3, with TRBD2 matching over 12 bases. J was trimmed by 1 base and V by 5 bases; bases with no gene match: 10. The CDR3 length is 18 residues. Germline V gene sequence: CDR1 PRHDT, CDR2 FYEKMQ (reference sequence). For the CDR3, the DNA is TGTGCCAGCAGCCTACGACTAGCGGGGGCCGGGGGCACAGATACGCAGTATTTT. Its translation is CASSLRLAGAGGTDTQYF.

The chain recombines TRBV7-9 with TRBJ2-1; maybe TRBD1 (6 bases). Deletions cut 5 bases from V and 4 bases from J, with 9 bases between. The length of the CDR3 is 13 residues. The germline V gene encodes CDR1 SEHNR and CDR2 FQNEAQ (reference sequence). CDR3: CASSLGQYNEQFF. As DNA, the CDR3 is TGTGCCAGCAGCCTCGGACAGTACAATGAGCAGTTCTTC.

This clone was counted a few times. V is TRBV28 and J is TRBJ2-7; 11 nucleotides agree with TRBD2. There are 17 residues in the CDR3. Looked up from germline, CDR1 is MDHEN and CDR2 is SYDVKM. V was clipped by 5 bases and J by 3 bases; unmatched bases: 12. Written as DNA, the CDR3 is TGTGCCAGCAGTCCTCCACCACTAGCGGGGGTGAACTACGAGCAGTACTTC. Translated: CASSPPPLAGVNYEQYF.

This chain's CDR3 is CASSYRVGTGANVLTF. As DNA, the CDR3 is TGTGCCAGTAGTTACAGGGTCGGGACCGGGGCCAACGTCCTGACTTTC. The chain is built from TRBV19 and TRBJ2-6, with D maybe TRBD1 (6 bases). This CDR3 has 16 amino acids. The germline gives CDR1 LNHDA, CDR2 SQIVND (reference sequence). V shed 5 bases and J shed 4 bases, with 15 bases lying between them. The variable domain in full, completed from reference TRBV19 and TRBJ2-6, reads DGGITQSPKYLFRKEGQNVTLSCEQNLNHDAMYWYRQDPGQGLRLIYYSQIVNDFQKGDIAEGYSVSREKKESFPLTVTSAQKNPTAFYLCASSYRVGTGANVLTFGAGSRLTVL.

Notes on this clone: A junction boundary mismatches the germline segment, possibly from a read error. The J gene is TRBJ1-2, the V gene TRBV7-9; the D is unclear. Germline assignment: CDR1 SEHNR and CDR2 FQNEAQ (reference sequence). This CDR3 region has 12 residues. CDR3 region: CSSSLSLEGYTF. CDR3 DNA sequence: TGTTCCAGCAGCTTATCATTAGAGGGCTACACCTTC.

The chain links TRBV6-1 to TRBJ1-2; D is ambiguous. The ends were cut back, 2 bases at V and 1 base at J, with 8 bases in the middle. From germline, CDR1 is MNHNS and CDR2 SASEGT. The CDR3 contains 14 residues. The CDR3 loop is CASSEQMNNYGYTF. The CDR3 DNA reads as TGTGCCAGCAGTGAACAGATGAATAACTATGGCTACACCTTC.